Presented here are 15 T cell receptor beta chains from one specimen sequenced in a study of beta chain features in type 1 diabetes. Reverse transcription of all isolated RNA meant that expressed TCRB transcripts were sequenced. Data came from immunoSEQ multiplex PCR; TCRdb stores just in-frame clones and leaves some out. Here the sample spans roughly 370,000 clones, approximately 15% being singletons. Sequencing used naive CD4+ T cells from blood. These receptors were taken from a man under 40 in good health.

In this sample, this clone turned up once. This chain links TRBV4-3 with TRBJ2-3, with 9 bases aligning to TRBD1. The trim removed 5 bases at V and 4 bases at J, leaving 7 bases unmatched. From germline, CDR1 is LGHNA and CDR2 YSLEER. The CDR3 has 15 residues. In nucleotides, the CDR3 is TGCGCCAGCAGCGTTGGGACAGGGAGGGCAGATACGCAGTATTTT. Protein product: CASSVGTGRADTQYF.

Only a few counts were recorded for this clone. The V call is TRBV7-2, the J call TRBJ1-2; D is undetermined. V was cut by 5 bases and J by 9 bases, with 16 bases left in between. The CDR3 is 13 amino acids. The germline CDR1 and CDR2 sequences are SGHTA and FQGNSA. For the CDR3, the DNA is TGTGCCAGCAGCCCCGGCGTCCAGTCGCGCTACACCTTC. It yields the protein CASSPGVQSRYTF.

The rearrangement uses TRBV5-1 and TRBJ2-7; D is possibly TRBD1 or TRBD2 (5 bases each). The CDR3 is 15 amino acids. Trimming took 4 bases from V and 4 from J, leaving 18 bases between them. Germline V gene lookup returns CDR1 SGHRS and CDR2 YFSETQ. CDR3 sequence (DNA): TGCGCCAGCAGCCGGGCCCCTGGGACGGAATACGAGCAGTACTTC. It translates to CASSRAPGTEYEQYF.

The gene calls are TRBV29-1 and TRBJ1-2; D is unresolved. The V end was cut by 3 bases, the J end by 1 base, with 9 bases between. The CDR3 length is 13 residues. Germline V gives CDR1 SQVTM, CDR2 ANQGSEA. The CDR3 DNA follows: TGCAGCGTTGACAGAGAGGATAACTATGGCTACACCTTC. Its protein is CSVDREDNYGYTF.

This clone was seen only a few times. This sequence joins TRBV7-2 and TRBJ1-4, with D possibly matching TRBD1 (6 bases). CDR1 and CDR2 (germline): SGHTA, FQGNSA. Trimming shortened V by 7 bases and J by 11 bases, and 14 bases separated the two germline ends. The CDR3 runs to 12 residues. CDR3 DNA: TGTGCCAGCATGGGGGCGGAGGAGAAACTGTTTTTT. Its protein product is CASMGAEEKLFF.

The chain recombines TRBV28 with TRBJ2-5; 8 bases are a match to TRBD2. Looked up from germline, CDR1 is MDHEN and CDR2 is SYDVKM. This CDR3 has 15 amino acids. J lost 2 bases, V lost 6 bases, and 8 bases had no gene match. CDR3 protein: CASSRGGAPQETQYF. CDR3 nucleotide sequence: TGTGCCAGCAGCCGGGGGGGAGCACCTCAAGAGACCCAGTACTTC.

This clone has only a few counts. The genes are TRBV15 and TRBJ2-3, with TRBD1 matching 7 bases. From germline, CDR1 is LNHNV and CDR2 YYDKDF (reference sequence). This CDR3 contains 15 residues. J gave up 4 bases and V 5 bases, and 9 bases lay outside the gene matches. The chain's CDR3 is CATSSRTGRADTQYF. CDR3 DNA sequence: TGTGCCACCAGCTCCCGGACAGGCCGCGCAGATACGCAGTATTTT.

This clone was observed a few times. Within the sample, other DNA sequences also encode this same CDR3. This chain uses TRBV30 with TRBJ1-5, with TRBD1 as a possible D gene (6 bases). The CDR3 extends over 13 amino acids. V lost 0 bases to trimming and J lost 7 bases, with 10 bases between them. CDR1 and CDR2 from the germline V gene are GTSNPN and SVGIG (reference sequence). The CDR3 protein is CAWSVGGRQPQHF. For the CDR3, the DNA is TGTGCCTGGAGTGTAGGGGGTCGGCAGCCCCAGCATTTT.

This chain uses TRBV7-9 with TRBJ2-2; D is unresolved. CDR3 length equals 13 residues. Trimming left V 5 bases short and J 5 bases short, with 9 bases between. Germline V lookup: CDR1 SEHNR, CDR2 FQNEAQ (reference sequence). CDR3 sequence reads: CASSLDATGELFF. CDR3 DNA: TGTGCCAGCAGCCTGGATGCGACCGGGGAGCTGTTTTTT.

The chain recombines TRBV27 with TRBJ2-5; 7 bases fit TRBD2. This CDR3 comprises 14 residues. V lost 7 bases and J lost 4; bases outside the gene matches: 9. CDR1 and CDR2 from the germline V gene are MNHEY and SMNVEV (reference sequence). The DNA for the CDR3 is TGTGCCAGCAAAATATCGGGGGGTGGAGAGACCCAGTACTTC. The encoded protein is CASKISGGGETQYF.

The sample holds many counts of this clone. The CDR3 bases are TGCAGCGTTTTCTCCAGCCAATCTAACTATGGCTACACCTTC. This sequence encodes CSVFSSQSNYGYTF. V usage is TRBV29-1 and J usage is TRBJ1-2; D uncertain. Germline loops: CDR1 SQVTM, CDR2 ANQGSEA. The CDR3 runs to 14 residues. V lost 5 bases, J lost 0 bases, and 13 bases lay in between.

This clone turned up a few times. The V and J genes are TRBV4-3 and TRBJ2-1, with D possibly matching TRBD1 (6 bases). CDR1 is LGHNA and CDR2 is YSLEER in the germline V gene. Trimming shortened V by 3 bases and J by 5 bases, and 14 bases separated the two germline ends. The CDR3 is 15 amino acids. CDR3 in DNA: TGCGCCAGCAGCCAGGCTGACAGGACAAACAATGAGCAGTTCTTC. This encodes CASSQADRTNNEQFF.

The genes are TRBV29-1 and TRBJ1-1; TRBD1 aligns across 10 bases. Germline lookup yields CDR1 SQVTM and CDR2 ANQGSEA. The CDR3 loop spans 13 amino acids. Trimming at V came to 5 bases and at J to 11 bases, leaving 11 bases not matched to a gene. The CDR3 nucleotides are TGCAGCGTTCACGCCGGGACAGGGGATGTTGCTTTCTTT. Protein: CSVHAGTGDVAFF.

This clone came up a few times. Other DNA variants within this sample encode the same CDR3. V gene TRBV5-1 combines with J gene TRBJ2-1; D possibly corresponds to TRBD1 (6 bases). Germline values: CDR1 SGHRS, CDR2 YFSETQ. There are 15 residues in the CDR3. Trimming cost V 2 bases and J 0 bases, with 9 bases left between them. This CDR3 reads CASSLVGGSYNEQFF. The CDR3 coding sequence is TGCGCCAGCAGCTTAGTAGGGGGCTCCTACAATGAGCAGTTCTTC.

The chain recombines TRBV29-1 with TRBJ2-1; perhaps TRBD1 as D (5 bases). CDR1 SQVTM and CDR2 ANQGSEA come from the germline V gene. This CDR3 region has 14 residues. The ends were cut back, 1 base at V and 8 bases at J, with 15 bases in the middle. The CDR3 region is CSVEGQGNLDEQFF. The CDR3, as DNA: TGCAGCGTTGAAGGGCAGGGTAACTTGGATGAGCAGTTCTTC.